This entry lists 30 T cell receptor beta chains sequenced from one sample in a study of metastatic and nonmetastatic thyroid tumors. Patients were all untreated before their thyroid surgery. TCRdb re-processed the PCR reads through MiXCR. Seen here are 35,000 to 50,000 clones, roughly 17% observed once, and the top ten hold about a tenth. The sample comprised tumor tissue. Receptor source: a female donor with papillary thyroid cancer or a benign thyroid nodule (not recorded which). Some clones in this sample may be carry-over from other donors' samples.

This clone was recorded at least ten times. The V gene is TRBV19, the J gene TRBJ1-4; weak D call: TRBD1 (5 bases). V gave up 3 bases and J gave up 7 bases, with 9 bases separating them. CDR3 length: 13 residues. From germline, CDR1 is LNHDA and CDR2 SQIVND (reference sequence). Written as DNA, the CDR3 is TGTGCCAGTAGTATCCGTCAGGGTGAAAAACTGTTTTTT. It encodes CASSIRQGEKLFF.

The sample holds a few counts of this clone. A much larger clone is a single base away; this may be a read error. This specimen includes other DNA sequences encoding the same CDR3. The V and J genes are TRBV6-1 and TRBJ2-4; no firm D call. The CDR3 consists of 16 residues. Germline V gene data show CDR1 as MNHNS and CDR2 as SASEGT. Trimming left V 6 bases short and J 1 base short, with 16 bases between. The CDR3 here is CASRLDGSDAKNIQYF. The CDR3 DNA reads as TGTGCCAGCAGATTGGATGGGTCCGATGCCAAAAACATTCAGTACTTC.

A remark on this clone: Sequence at one end of the junction differs from germline and may be a read error. The chain couples TRBV20-1 to TRBJ2-7, with 11 bases that match TRBD2. Germline lookup yields CDR1 DFQATT and CDR2 SNEGSKA (reference sequence). The length of the CDR3 is 16 residues. The CDR3 DNA is TGCAGTGTTAGAGCCTCCGCAACTAGCGGGGGCCACGAGCAGTACTTC. Encoded protein: CSVRASATSGGHEQYF.

This clone was detected ten times or more. The rearrangement joins TRBV20-1 to TRBJ2-7; D tentatively reads TRBD1 or TRBD2 (5 bases each). V lost 3 bases, J lost 7 bases, and 13 bases lay in between. This CDR3 comprises 12 residues. Germline CDR1 DFQATT, CDR2 SNEGSKA (reference sequence). The CDR3 here is CSARRGFWEQYF. In DNA, the CDR3 is TGCAGTGCTAGGAGGGGCTTTTGGGAGCAGTACTTC.

This chain joins TRBV7-9 and TRBJ2-7; 8 nucleotides line up with TRBD1. The CDR3 contains 12 residues. V shed 10 bases and J 3 bases; nucleotides not matched to a gene: 5. The germline CDR1 and CDR2 sequences are SEHNR and FQNEAQ (reference sequence). This CDR3 reads CAIRDRNYEQYF. CDR3 coding DNA: TGTGCCATTCGGGACAGGAACTACGAGCAGTACTTC. The whole variable domain, filled in from reference TRBV7-9 and TRBJ2-7, reads DTGVSQNPRHKITKRGQNVTFRCDPISEHNRLYWYRQTLGQGPEFLTYFQNEAQLEKSRLLSDRFSAERPKGSFSTLEIQRTEQGDSAMYLCAIRDRNYEQYFGPGTRLTVT.

Of note for this clone: No conserved phenylalanine or tryptophan ends this CDR3, so it is likely a read error. The gene calls are TRBV4-2 and TRBJ2-1; D is possibly TRBD1 (6 bases). With 4 bases removed from V and 0 bases from J, the gap between germline ends came to 10 bases. From germline, CDR1 is LGHNA and CDR2 YNFKEQ. The CDR3 is made up of 15 amino acids. CDR3 loop: CASSPDRTSYNEQFS. The CDR3 DNA reads as TGTGCCAGCAGCCCTGACAGGACCTCCTACAATGAGCAGTTCTCC.

Points on this clone: One end of the junction varies from germline; a read error may be responsible. The chain is built from TRBV7-6 and TRBJ2-2; D possibly corresponds to TRBD2 (5 bases). Per germline, CDR1 SGHVS and CDR2 FNYEAQ. The CDR3 length is 14 residues. The CDR3 sequence: CASSLGSVAGELFF. CDR3 DNA sequence: TGTGCCAGCAGCTTAGGATCGGTTGCCGGGGAGCTTTTTTTT.

This clone was picked up many times. Other DNA sequences in this specimen translate into the identical CDR3. This chain uses TRBV6-2 or TRBV6-3 with TRBJ1-1; the D gene is possibly TRBD1 (6 bases). The CDR3 is 17 residues long. V was cut by 6 bases and J by 1 base, with 21 bases left in between. CDR1 and CDR2 from the germline V gene are MNHEY and SVGEGT. The CDR3 DNA reads as TGTGCCAGCAGCCAATCGCTGTACAGGGCTCCGAACACTGAAGCTTTCTTT. Its protein is CASSQSLYRAPNTEAFF.

Ten or more counts support this clone. The rearrangement uses TRBV11-2 and TRBJ2-5; 7 bases are a match to TRBD2. Germline-derived CDR1 and CDR2 are SGHAT and FQNNGV. This CDR3 region has 15 residues. With V trimmed by 5 bases and J by 2 bases, 8 bases remained unmatched. In DNA, the CDR3 is TGTGCCAGCAGCGTCTCCACTAGCGAGCAAGAGACCCAGTACTTC. Translated: CASSVSTSEQETQYF.

This clone is judged medium-sized. The identical CDR3 is also encoded by other nucleotide sequences in the sample. The chain employs TRBV28 and TRBJ2-1, with 9 bases fitting TRBD1. The CDR3 is made up of 18 amino acids. With 5 bases clipped from V and 6 bases from J, the junction kept 17 bases outside the gene matches. Germline loops: CDR1 MDHEN, CDR2 SYDVKM. The CDR3 DNA reads as TGTGCCAGCAGTCGGGGATGGGATGGACAGGGGAGGTTCAATGAGCAGTTCTTC. Translating gives CASSRGWDGQGRFNEQFF. The complete variable domain, with remaining parts taken from reference TRBV28 and TRBJ2-1, reads DVKVTQSSRYLVKRTGEKVFLECVQDMDHENMFWYRQDPGLGLRLIYFSYDVKMKEKGDIPEGYSVSREKKERFSLILESASTNQTSMYLCASSRGWDGQGRFNEQFFGPGTRLTVL.

In its sample, this clone was seen many times. The chain couples TRBV9 to TRBJ2-1, with a possible D match to TRBD2 (6 bases). The CDR3 is 14 residues long. CDR1 is SGDLS and CDR2 is YYNGEE in the germline V gene. Trimming took 0 bases from V and 12 from J, leaving 16 bases between them. The chain's CDR3 is CASSVGNGLGGQFF. The CDR3 DNA reads as TGTGCCAGCAGCGTAGGAAATGGCCTGGGAGGGCAGTTCTTC.

J is TRBJ1-5 and V is TRBV30; tentative D call: TRBD1 (5 bases). This CDR3 is 15 amino acids long. Germline lookup yields CDR1 GTSNPN and CDR2 SVGIG (reference sequence). V dropped 0 bases and J dropped 3 bases, with 12 bases sitting between them. The CDR3: CAWSVRGGNNQPQHF. The CDR3 DNA sequence: TGTGCCTGGAGTGTACGGGGCGGAAACAATCAGCCCCAGCATTTT.

This clone was found many times. V and J are TRBV18 and TRBJ2-1; 10 bases fit TRBD2. Germline V lookup: CDR1 KGHSH, CDR2 LQKENI. V shed 3 bases, J shed 0 bases, and the junction held 8 bases outside the gene matches. The CDR3 sequence is 18 residues long. CDR3 sequence: CASSPPTSSGSSYNEQFF. DNA for the CDR3: TGTGCCAGCTCACCGCCAACCTCTAGCGGGAGCTCCTACAATGAGCAGTTCTTC. The full variable domain, completed using reference TRBV18 and TRBJ2-1, is NAGVMQNPRHLVRRRGQEARLRCSPMKGHSHVYWYRQLPEEGLKFMVYLQKENIIDESGMPKERFSAEFPKEGPSILRIQQVVRGDSAAYFCASSPPTSSGSSYNEQFFGPGTRLTVL.

This clone has a count of ten or more. The chain uses TRBV19 and TRBJ2-2, with 8 bases matching TRBD1. Germline V gene lookup returns CDR1 LNHDA and CDR2 SQIVND (reference sequence). The CDR3 is 14 amino acids. The V gene end was trimmed by 10 bases and the J gene end by 5 bases; junction bases not matched to a gene: 9. CDR3 amino acids: CATFHRTGTGELFF. CDR3 DNA: TGTGCCACCTTTCACCGGACAGGGACCGGGGAGCTGTTTTTT.

On this clone: The junction and the germline gene differ at one end; a read error may be behind it. This chain links TRBV4-3 with TRBJ1-1; TRBD1 matches 8 bases. Germline CDR1 LGHNA, CDR2 YSLEER. This CDR3 region has 16 residues. The CDR3 here is CASNQDPTGGDTEAFF. CDR3 sequence (DNA): TGCGCCAGCAACCAAGATCCAACAGGGGGGGACACTGAAGCTTTCTTT.

The J gene is TRBJ2-1, the V gene TRBV20-1, with D possibly matching TRBD2 (6 bases). Germline V CDR1 and CDR2: DFQATT, SNEGSKA (reference sequence). The V end lost 4 bases, the J end lost 6 bases, and 16 bases lay between the germline ends. The CDR3 totals 14 residues. As DNA, the CDR3 is TGCAGTGCTATTTTGCGGGGAGGCCCCAATGAGCAGTTCTTC. Translation gives CSAILRGGPNEQFF.

Only a few counts were recorded for this clone. Since a much larger clone is just one base distant, this may be a read error. Other DNA sequences in this specimen translate into the identical CDR3. The chain employs TRBV6-9 and TRBJ2-5; D is perhaps TRBD1 or TRBD2 (5 bases each). The length of the CDR3 is 14 residues. The germline V gene has CDR1 MNHGY and CDR2 SVAAGI. In DNA form, the CDR3 reads TGTGCCAGCAGTAAACAGGACTTCCAAGAGACACAGTACTTC. The encoded protein is CASSKQDFQETQYF.

This clone was seen repeatedly, ten times or more. The chain combines TRBV6-1 with TRBJ1-2; D unclear. This CDR3 contains 15 residues. Trimming cost V 6 bases and J 3 bases, with 17 bases left between them. The V gene's germline CDR1 is MNHNS and CDR2 SASEGT. The CDR3 nucleotides read TGTGCCAGCAGATTTCGTGGCAGGACTTACTATGGCTACACCTTC. Its translation: CASRFRGRTYYGYTF.

This chain uses TRBV4-1 with TRBJ1-5, with D hard to call. The CDR3 extends over 15 amino acids. Germline assignment: CDR1 MGHRA and CDR2 YSYEKL. V was shortened by 5 bases and J by 0 bases, with 11 bases between the two germline ends. In DNA form, the CDR3 reads TGCGCCAGCAGCGATGATATCTATAGCAATCAGCCCCAGCATTTT. Its translation is CASSDDIYSNQPQHF.

This clone was detected many times. This sequence joins TRBV7-2 and TRBJ2-1, with a possible D match to TRBD2 (5 bases). The CDR3 length is 14 residues. Germline-derived CDR1 and CDR2 are SGHTA and FQGNSA. Trimming shortened V by 1 base and J by 6 bases, and 10 bases separated the two germline ends. CDR3 DNA sequence: TGTGCCAGCAGCTTAGAATCGGGGTTCAATGAGCAGTTCTTC. Its protein is CASSLESGFNEQFF.

This clone was counted many times. V gene TRBV20-1 combines with J gene TRBJ1-5; the D gene is possibly TRBD1 (5 bases). CDR1 DFQATT and CDR2 SNEGSKA come from the germline V gene (reference sequence). The CDR3 covers 15 residues. V shed 0 bases and J shed 1 base, with 10 bases lying between them. The CDR3 nucleotides read TGCAGTGCTAGAGAGGGACGTTCAAGCAATCAGCCCCAGCATTTT. Translation: CSAREGRSSNQPQHF.

This clone has ten or more counts. V is TRBV11-2 and J is TRBJ1-5; D uncertain. The CDR3 extends over 14 amino acids. Trimming shortened V by 6 bases and J by 4 bases, and 13 bases separated the two germline ends. Germline CDR1 is SGHAT and CDR2 is FQNNGV. In nucleotides, the CDR3 is TGTGCCAGCAGTTCTGGTTCGGGAAATCAGCCCCAGCATTTT. Encoded protein: CASSSGSGNQPQHF.

This clone was picked up many times. This rearrangement joins TRBV4-1 to TRBJ2-1; 12 bases align to TRBD2. The CDR3 runs to 16 residues. V gave up 1 base and J gave up 7 bases; unmatched junction bases: 5. The germline V gene encodes CDR1 MGHRA and CDR2 YSYEKL. CDR3 sequence reads: CASSQVLAGGQNEQFF. DNA of the CDR3: TGCGCCAGCAGCCAAGTACTAGCGGGAGGTCAAAATGAGCAGTTCTTC.

This clone was seen only a few times. The chain employs TRBV6-1 and TRBJ1-2; 12 bases match TRBD1. V shed 0 bases, J shed 7 bases, and the junction held 9 bases outside the gene matches. CDR1 MNHNS and CDR2 SASEGT come from the germline V gene. The CDR3 contains 17 residues. DNA of the CDR3: TGTGCCAGCAGTGAAGCGGAAGGGACAGGGGGCGGAGGTGGCTACACCTTC. It specifies CASSEAEGTGGGGGYTF.

This clone occurred many times. This sequence joins TRBV28 and TRBJ1-4, with 7 bases fitting TRBD1. CDR3 length: 15 amino acids. The germline gives CDR1 MDHEN, CDR2 SYDVKM. The trim removed 0 bases at V and 8 bases at J, leaving 6 bases unmatched. The CDR3 spells CASSLWGQSYEKLFF. The CDR3 nucleotides are TGTGCCAGCAGTTTATGGGGACAGTCGTACGAAAAACTGTTTTTT.

The table lists this clone with many counts. This chain's CDR3 is CSARVASGATDTQYF. The CDR3 DNA reads as TGCAGTGCTAGAGTGGCTAGCGGAGCCACAGATACGCAGTATTTT. The J gene is TRBJ2-3, the V gene TRBV20-1, with TRBD2 identical over 7 bases. V lost 1 base to trimming and J lost 2 bases; unmatched junction nucleotides: 6. The CDR3 length is 15 residues. Germline V gene sequence: CDR1 DFQATT, CDR2 SNEGSKA (reference sequence).

The chain has TRBV6-2 or TRBV6-3 and TRBJ2-1; TRBD2 aligns across 7 bases. CDR1 is MNHEY and CDR2 is SVGEGT in the germline V gene. Trimming took 5 bases from V and 7 from J; bases not matched to a gene: 14. The CDR3 is made up of 16 amino acids. CDR3 amino acids: CASSPLRGGNYNEQFF. CDR3 DNA: TGTGCCAGCAGTCCCCTTCGCGGGGGAAACTATAATGAGCAGTTCTTC.

This clone was seen ten or more times. This chain uses TRBV19 with TRBJ1-3; no firm D call. The CDR3 loop spans 14 amino acids. The germline V gene has CDR1 LNHDA and CDR2 SQIVND (reference sequence). Between the trimmed V and J ends, which lost 3 bases and 4 bases, there was a span of 10 bases. This chain's CDR3 is CASSMQEYGNTIYF. The CDR3 DNA follows: TGTGCCAGTAGTATGCAGGAGTACGGAAACACCATATATTTT.

This clone was detected many times. The chain employs TRBV20-1 and TRBJ2-5; 7 bases map to TRBD2. The germline CDR1 and CDR2 sequences are DFQATT and SNEGSKA (reference sequence). The CDR3 is 15 residues long. V was clipped by 1 base and J by 5 bases; unmatched bases: 10. CDR3 nucleotides: TGCAGTGCTAGAGTTGGAGGGAGCGGGGTGGAGACCCAGTACTTC. Its protein product is CSARVGGSGVETQYF.

This clone was recorded at least ten times. The CDR3 spells CASSQGQGGTDTQYF. The CDR3 nucleotides are TGCGCCAGCAGCCAGGGACAGGGCGGGACAGATACGCAGTATTTT. The chain recombines TRBV4-1 with TRBJ2-3; 9 bases match TRBD1. Germline assignment: CDR1 MGHRA and CDR2 YSYEKL. Trimming at V came to 3 bases and at J to 3 bases, leaving 4 bases not matched to a gene. This CDR3 region has 15 residues.